Listed below are T cell receptor beta chains from one sample, sequenced in a study of cytomegalovirus exposure and HLA in healthy donors. Method: immunoSEQ multiplex PCR; TCRdb's copy keeps in-frame clones and lacks some. Of tens of thousands of clones listed, roughly 80% are singletons. The sequenced material came from PBMCs. The source is a man younger than 35 in good health and CMV-seronegative. The conserved cysteine and the conserved F or W are not part of the CDR3 here. Fields, in order: V gene, CDR3 protein.

v_gene: TRBV6-5; CDR3aa: ASSFDDSAYEQY
v_gene: TRBV4-3; CDR3aa: ASSQDPGASGSGSNEQF
v_gene: TRBV6-5; CDR3aa: ASSHSPDRGSKTV
v_gene: TRBV19; CDR3aa: ASSPGQGGLEQY
v_gene: TRBV6-1; CDR3aa: ASIPGVFGYEQY
v_gene: TRBV2; CDR3aa: ASRPGSGANVLT
v_gene: TRBV9; CDR3aa: ASQQGGNTGELF
v_gene: TRBV13; CDR3aa: ASSTFTPGLEGEQY
v_gene: TRBV9; CDR3aa: ASSVDQNYGYT
v_gene: TRBV29-1; CDR3aa: SVSWANVLT
v_gene: TRBV7-7; CDR3aa: ASSFQAQETQY
v_gene: TRBV28; CDR3aa: ASSEGGSANEQF
v_gene: TRBV5-1; CDR3aa: ASSLNSGGVNTEAF
v_gene: TRBV28; CDR3aa: ASKGSGKNTQY
v_gene: TRBV19; CDR3aa: ASSIFRQSNQPQH
v_gene: TRBV5-1; CDR3aa: ASSLGLAGSPGELF
v_gene: TRBV6-5; CDR3aa: ASRGWAGSTDTQY
v_gene: TRBV27; CDR3aa: ASSKQGLLNTEAF
v_gene: TRBV5-6; CDR3aa: ASSLGQVYNSPLH
v_gene: TRBV30; CDR3aa: AWSVNGRGHSPLH
v_gene: TRBV5-6; CDR3aa: ASSLPSLRGTDTQY
v_gene: TRBV6-1; CDR3aa: ASSGTIQATPETQY
v_gene: TRBV4-3; CDR3aa: ASSQGQNTEAF
v_gene: TRBV19; CDR3aa: ASSIPNSGSGEQY
v_gene: TRBV9; CDR3aa: ASSVSGGQGAKNIQY
v_gene: TRBV18; CDR3aa: ASSSGTSGSYEQY
v_gene: TRBV5-6; CDR3aa: ASSWTGNFETQY
v_gene: TRBV6-5; CDR3aa: ASRPGGFLEQY
v_gene: TRBV28; CDR3aa: ASSGGVGSDQH
v_gene: TRBV11-3; CDR3aa: ASSPGVGLAGTYEQY
v_gene: TRBV7-6; CDR3aa: ASSLVGTSGSSGEQF
v_gene: TRBV29-1; CDR3aa: SVLYRGTGGYT
v_gene: TRBV11-2; CDR3aa: ASSAPETGDTEAF
v_gene: TRBV11-2; CDR3aa: ASSFRQGPNTGELF
v_gene: TRBV6-5; CDR3aa: ASRMTGSSEGYT
v_gene: TRBV27; CDR3aa: ASREQGFGANVLT
v_gene: TRBV6-1; CDR3aa: ASSVQGNQPQH
v_gene: TRBV7-2; CDR3aa: ASSSNFPGWEETQY
v_gene: TRBV29-1; CDR3aa: SVVGGGSGRALYEQY
v_gene: TRBV7-2; CDR3aa: ASSRYSGRAGFTDTQY
v_gene: TRBV5-1; CDR3aa: ASSLMGGEQY
v_gene: TRBV30; CDR3aa: AWTRRTSGEQY
v_gene: TRBV12-5; CDR3aa: ASAMAHGGAYEQY
v_gene: TRBV29-1; CDR3aa: SVERQGVPDTQY
v_gene: TRBV27; CDR3aa: ASSLSTGAHLGAYGYT
v_gene: TRBV9; CDR3aa: ASSVGQGANTGELF
v_gene: TRBV6-8; CDR3aa: ASSPRETSGSGDSYNEQF
v_gene: TRBV7-9; CDR3aa: ASSKRTSPSNEQF
v_gene: TRBV6-6; CDR3aa: ASSPDRGPYEQY
v_gene: TRBV5-1; CDR3aa: ASSLLGPDSNQPQH